This T cell receptor (beta chain) was retrieved from a study of T cells in Graves' hyperthyroidism and ophthalmopathy. Findings and limits, study-wide: Ophthalmopathy onset followed model prediction by a median about seven months.

The V gene lost 0 bases and the J gene lost 4 bases, with 6 bases spanning the gap. The CDR3 totals 13 residues. In germline, CDR1 is LNHNV, CDR2 YYDKDF (reference sequence). A word on this clonotype: Its antigen is undetermined.

The CDR3 regions of TCR beta were amplified from RNA transcripts. The TCR CDR3 first-round RT-PCR relied on the HTBI primer set. TCRdb itself ran the multiplex PCR reads through MiXCR, one entry per CDR3 protein. This repertoire shows over 200,000 distinct CDR3 sequences, less than 15% found once; its top ten account for more than 10%. The PBMCs studied were ones that came from 8.5 to 10 ml fresh peripheral blood. Sequenced sample: blood. The sequence was collected from a woman aged 40 to 50 with Graves' hyperthyroidism that later progressed to Graves' ophthalmopathy. The J gene is TRBJ2-5, the V gene TRBV15; D call uncertain. Here the CDR3 reads CATSRDYGETQYF. CDR3 in DNA: TGTGCCACCAGCAGAGATTACGGAGAGACCCAGTACTTC.